This T cell receptor (beta chain) was sequenced during a study of blood T cells in healthy people across ages. The germline V and J ends were trimmed by 4 bases and 5 bases, with 9 bases remaining between them. This CDR3 comprises 12 residues. The germline V gene has CDR1 SGHNT and CDR2 YYREEE (reference sequence). Sample-barcoded 5' priming and a J-beta primer mix drove a second PCR of about 6 to 12 cycles. TCRdb itself ran the 5' RACE reads through MiXCR, one entry per CDR3 protein. The table has about 930,000 distinct CDR3 sequences, 25% to 35% seen once. This clonotype was observed at least ten times. Its specificity is unknown. Study-wide findings and caveats: The CMV status of each donor remained undetermined, and this could have confounded shifts in expanded clonotypes.

These sequences were also reported in another study, on T cells of mothers and their children. That source reports: Sample barcodes plus 2-4 random nucleotides came from the M1S primer. Related and unrelated pairs show similar thymic shaping of TCR recombination output.

What was sequenced was blood. This rearrangement joins TRBV5-4 to TRBJ1-2, with D unclear. This clonotype originated in a woman between 40 and 50 years old in good health. This CDR3 is CASSQDEYGYTF. CDR3 in DNA: TGTGCCAGCAGCCAGGACGAATATGGCTACACCTTC.